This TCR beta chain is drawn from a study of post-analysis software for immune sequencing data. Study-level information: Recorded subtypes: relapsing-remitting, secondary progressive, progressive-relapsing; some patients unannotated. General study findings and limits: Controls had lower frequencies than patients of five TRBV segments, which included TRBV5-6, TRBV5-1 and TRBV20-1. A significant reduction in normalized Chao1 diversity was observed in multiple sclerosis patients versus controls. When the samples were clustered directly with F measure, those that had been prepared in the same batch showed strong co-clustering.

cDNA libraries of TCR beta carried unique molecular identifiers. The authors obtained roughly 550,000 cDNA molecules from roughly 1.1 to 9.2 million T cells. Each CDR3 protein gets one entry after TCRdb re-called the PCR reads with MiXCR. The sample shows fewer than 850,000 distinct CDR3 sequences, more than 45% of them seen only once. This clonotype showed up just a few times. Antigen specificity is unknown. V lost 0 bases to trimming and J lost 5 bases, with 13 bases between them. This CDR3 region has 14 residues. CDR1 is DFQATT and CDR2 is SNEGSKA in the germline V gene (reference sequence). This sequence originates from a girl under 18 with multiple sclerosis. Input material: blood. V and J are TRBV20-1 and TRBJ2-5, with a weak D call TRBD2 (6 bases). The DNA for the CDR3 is TGCAGTGCTAGAGACGTTATGGGGAGGGAGACCCAGTACTTC. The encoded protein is CSARDVMGRETQYF.